The 23 T cell receptor beta chains reported below all come from one sample, sequenced in a study of cytomegalovirus exposure and HLA in healthy donors (dated by TCRdb to 2017 to 2019). Library preparation used the immunoSEQ multiplex PCR assay. A mixture of 60 forward primers for TCR Vbeta segments and 13 reverse primers for TCR Jbeta segments was used in the multiplex PCR. As stored in TCRdb, this immuneACCESS dataset retains in-frame rearrangements with V and J assigned. A fraction of the clones does not appear; measured against another copy, unresolved V genes explain less than half of the discrepancy, and the remainder lacks a known reason. This sample gives about 160,000 clones in total; about 78% of them show up just once. The ten biggest clones cover 1.1% to 1.5% of the sample. The sequencing input was PBMCs. The receptors derive from a male donor in good health and CMV-seronegative.

The chain carries TRBV7-9 and TRBJ1-1, with no clear D. The V gene lost 4 bases and the J gene lost 1 base, with 7 bases spanning the gap. The CDR3 consists of 13 residues. Germline-derived CDR1 and CDR2 are SEHNR and FQNEAQ (reference sequence). The DNA of the CDR3 is TGTGCCAGCAGCTCCCCAGAGAACACTGAAGCTTTCTTT. This codes for CASSSPENTEAFF.

Only one count was recorded for this clone. The rearrangement links TRBV19 to TRBJ1-2, with D unresolved. The germline CDR1 and CDR2 sequences are LNHDA and SQIVND (reference sequence). CDR3 length equals 14 residues. Trimming shortened V by 1 base and J by 2 bases, and 8 bases separated the two germline ends. CDR3 nucleotides: TGTGCCAGTAGTATAGTAGGCGGCAACTATGGCTACACCTTC. This translates into CASSIVGGNYGYTF.

The chain links TRBV6-6 to TRBJ2-6; D possibly corresponds to TRBD2 (6 bases). Germline V gene lookup returns CDR1 MNHNY and CDR2 SVGAGI (reference sequence). Between the trimmed V and J ends, which lost 6 bases and 3 bases, there was a span of 12 bases. This CDR3 spans 15 amino acids. CDR3 coding DNA: TGTGCCAGCAGACCCCCCGGGAGTGGGGCCAACGTCCTGACTTTC. The encoded protein is CASRPPGSGANVLTF.

Only a few counts were recorded for this clone. The chain carries TRBV5-1 and TRBJ2-2, with 8 bases fitting TRBD1. Germline lookup yields CDR1 SGHRS and CDR2 YFSETQ. The CDR3 is 16 amino acids. J gave up 4 bases and V 2 bases, and 7 bases lay outside the gene matches. The CDR3 DNA sequence: TGCGCCAGCAGCTTCAGGCCAGGGGGCTCCACCGGGGAGCTGTTTTTT. Translating gives CASSFRPGGSTGELFF.

The chain uses TRBV6-6 and TRBJ2-7, with 7 bases identical to TRBD1. Germline V lookup: CDR1 MNHNY, CDR2 SVGAGI (reference sequence). The CDR3 loop spans 14 amino acids. J was trimmed by 3 bases and V by 2 bases; bases with no gene match: 4. CDR3 bases: TGTGCCAGCAGTTACCAGGACAGGATCTACGAGCAGTACTTC. Residues: CASSYQDRIYEQYF.

This chain joins TRBV6-1 and TRBJ2-3, with a tentative D call TRBD1 (6 bases). The V and J ends lost 6 bases and 2 bases respectively, with 12 bases between them. The CDR3 is made up of 14 amino acids. Germline V gene data show CDR1 as MNHNS and CDR2 as SASEGT. Written as DNA, the CDR3 is TGTGCCAGCAGCCAACAGGGTTACACAGATACGCAGTATTTT. Amino acids: CASSQQGYTDTQYF.

The genes are TRBV10-3 and TRBJ1-4; 7 bases agree with TRBD1. Germline V lookup: CDR1 ENHRY, CDR2 SYGVKD. Germline trimming cut 2 bases from V and 7 bases from J; bases unmatched to any gene: 7. This CDR3 is 15 amino acids long. The CDR3 region has the DNA TGTGCCATCAGTGAGAAGGGGGCGATACCTGAAAAACTGTTTTTT. Encoded protein: CAISEKGAIPEKLFF.

The rearrangement uses TRBV7-3 and TRBJ2-3, with 11 nucleotides matching TRBD2. The ends lost 3 bases at V and 1 base at J; junction bases unmatched: 0. Germline V gene lookup returns CDR1 SGHTA and CDR2 FQGTGA. The CDR3 spans 15 residues. CDR3 sequence: CASSFSGGGTDTQYF. CDR3 DNA: TGTGCCAGCAGCTTTAGCGGGGGGGGCACAGATACGCAGTATTTT.

A single count supports this clone. The rearrangement links TRBV28 to TRBJ2-3; a possible D gene is TRBD1 (6 bases). The length of the CDR3 is 13 residues. Germline assignment: CDR1 MDHEN and CDR2 SYDVKM. V gave up 9 bases and J gave up 2 bases, with 12 bases separating them. The CDR3 here is CASIGQHTDTQYF. The CDR3 DNA is TGTGCCAGTATCGGACAGCACACAGATACGCAGTATTTT.

This clone was observed a few times. The chain links TRBV5-1 to TRBJ1-1; D remains ambiguous. Germline V gene sequence: CDR1 SGHRS, CDR2 YFSETQ. CDR3 size: 15 residues. V was pared by 0 bases and J by 6 bases, with 15 bases between. As DNA, the CDR3 is TGCGCCAGCAGCTTGGCCATCACAGAGGGAGCTGAAGCTTTCTTT. Its protein product is CASSLAITEGAEAFF.

The chain joins TRBV6-6 to TRBJ1-4, with 7 bases fitting TRBD1. The junction had 4 bases not matched to a gene; V was cut back by 2 bases and J by 4 bases. Germline loops: CDR1 MNHNY, CDR2 SVGAGI (reference sequence). The CDR3 loop spans 15 amino acids. The chain's CDR3 is CASSYTGENNEKLFF. CDR3 bases: TGTGCCAGCAGTTACACAGGGGAGAATAATGAAAAACTGTTTTTT.

The sample holds one count of this clone. The V and J genes are TRBV7-9 and TRBJ1-1; TRBD1 agrees at 12 bases. CDR3 length equals 14 residues. Per the germline V gene, CDR1 is SEHNR and CDR2 is FQNEAQ (reference sequence). The ends lost 3 bases at V and 11 bases at J; junction bases unmatched: 7. The CDR3 DNA sequence: TGTGCCAGCAGCTTGGGACAGGGGGCTTTAAGGGCTTTCTTT. Amino acid sequence: CASSLGQGALRAFF.

This rearrangement joins TRBV7-2 to TRBJ1-5, with D perhaps TRBD1 (5 bases). This CDR3 spans 15 amino acids. V lost 5 bases and J 4 bases, leaving 15 bases between the germline ends. The germline V gene encodes CDR1 SGHTA and CDR2 FQGNSA. The DNA for the CDR3 is TGTGCCAGCAGCCAATCAGGGCCGAGGAATCAGCCCCAGCATTTT. Translated: CASSQSGPRNQPQHF.

This clone showed up just a few times. The chain is built from TRBV4-2 and TRBJ2-6; D not resolved. CDR1 and CDR2 (germline): LGHNA, YNFKEQ. Trimming took off 1 base at V and 2 bases at J, with 9 bases between the two ends. CDR3 size: 16 residues. The CDR3 loop is CASSQGAHAGANVLTF. CDR3 sequence (DNA): TGTGCCAGCAGCCAAGGGGCACACGCTGGGGCCAACGTCCTGACTTTC.

The V gene is TRBV14, the J gene TRBJ2-7; D possibly corresponds to TRBD2 (5 bases). The V gene lost 4 bases and the J gene lost 2 bases, with 12 bases spanning the gap. Germline V gene lookup returns CDR1 SGHDN and CDR2 FVKESK. The CDR3 covers 14 residues. CDR3 sequence (DNA): TGTGCCAGCAGCCGGGCGGGCGACCCCTACGAGCAGTACTTC. This codes for CASSRAGDPYEQYF.

The CDR3 protein is CATSTGYNEQFF. The CDR3 DNA reads TGTGCCACCAGCACAGGCTACAATGAGCAGTTCTTC. J is TRBJ2-1 and V is TRBV15; D not certain. CDR3 length: 12 residues. Trimming took off 4 bases at V and 3 bases at J, with 4 bases between the two ends. Germline CDR1 is LNHNV and CDR2 is YYDKDF (reference sequence).

CDR3 protein: CASSEFGQGLPYEQYF. In DNA form, the CDR3 reads TGTGCCAGCAGTGAATTCGGACAGGGGCTACCCTACGAGCAGTACTTC. The rearrangement joins TRBV6-1 to TRBJ2-7; 9 nucleotides match TRBD1. V lost 2 bases and J lost 2; bases outside the gene matches: 7. Germline assignment: CDR1 MNHNS and CDR2 SASEGT. The CDR3 totals 16 residues.

The rearrangement links TRBV30 to TRBJ2-2; 9 nucleotides match TRBD1. From germline, CDR1 is GTSNPN and CDR2 SVGIG (reference sequence). The CDR3 contains 14 residues. V gave up 7 bases and J gave up 5 bases; unmatched junction bases: 8. Here the CDR3 reads CASPGQGVTGELFF. The CDR3 nucleotides are TGTGCCTCCCCGGGACAGGGAGTTACCGGGGAGCTGTTTTTT.

The CDR3 sequence: CASSIGTVTDTQYF. Written as DNA, the CDR3 is TGCGCCAGCAGCATCGGGACAGTCACAGATACGCAGTATTTT. The chain recombines TRBV5-1 with TRBJ2-3, with TRBD1 identical over 7 bases. V was clipped by 4 bases and J by 2 bases; unmatched bases: 4. This CDR3 region has 14 residues. CDR1 SGHRS and CDR2 YFSETQ come from the germline V gene.

The V and J genes are TRBV19 and TRBJ2-3, with D uncertain. The CDR3 runs 12 residues. Per the germline V gene, CDR1 is LNHDA and CDR2 is SQIVND (reference sequence). Trimming shortened V by 5 bases and J by 2 bases, and 5 bases separated the two germline ends. In nucleotides, the CDR3 is TGTGCCAGTAGTGAGTACACAGATACGCAGTATTTT. This translates into CASSEYTDTQYF.

The chain recombines TRBV29-1 with TRBJ1-2, with a tentative D call TRBD1 (5 bases). V lost 0 bases to trimming and J lost 6 bases, with 11 bases between them. In germline, CDR1 is SQVTM, CDR2 ANQGSEA. The CDR3 contains 13 residues. This CDR3 is CSVEDPQGNGYTF. The DNA for the CDR3 is TGCAGCGTTGAAGATCCGCAGGGCAATGGCTACACCTTC.

The J gene is TRBJ2-7, the V gene TRBV28; 13 bases match TRBD2. The CDR3 extends over 19 amino acids. CDR1 and CDR2 (germline): MDHEN, SYDVKM. V dropped 3 bases and J dropped 2; count of bases not matched to a gene: 13. CDR3 coding DNA: TGTGCCAGCAGTTTGGCTACTAGCGGGAGGGCGGATCCGACCTACGAGCAGTACTTC. Translating gives CASSLATSGRADPTYEQYF.

This clone was detected many times. The rearrangement joins TRBV9 to TRBJ2-2, with 11 bases that match TRBD2. J lost 5 bases, V lost 2 bases, and 2 bases had no gene match. Germline CDR1 is SGDLS and CDR2 is YYNGEE. This CDR3 has 15 amino acids. Here the CDR3 reads CASSVGTSGTGELFF. The DNA for the CDR3 is TGTGCCAGCAGCGTCGGGACTAGCGGAACCGGGGAGCTGTTTTTT.